This TCR beta chain was recorded in a study of cytomegalovirus exposure and HLA in healthy donors. Overall study results and limits: TCR beta chains numbering more than 150 were designated cytomegalovirus-associated. Relative to the approximately 700-donor mean, N-insertions were reportedly fewer in an Asian-associated ancestry cluster in a later analysis.

V lost 5 bases to trimming and J lost 3 bases; unmatched junction nucleotides: 9. The CDR3 runs to 15 residues. The germline CDR1 and CDR2 sequences are SEHNR and FQNEAQ (reference sequence). It was with 60 Vbeta and 13 Jbeta primers that the PCR ran. In the original processing: Later, 65 million to 85 million unique TCR beta chains were counted in an analysis, and around 11 million of them were shared. TCRdb's copy holds only in-frame clones and misses some; the assay was immunoSEQ multiplex PCR. The V and J calls and clone size are taken from that table; D and trimming were inferred from the DNA. The repertoire includes approximately 140,000 clones, about 80% of them detected once, and under 4.5% sits in the top ten. Worth noting for this clone: What it binds is not known.

The sequence was collected from a woman aged 40-49 years in good health and CMV-seronegative. This chain connects TRBV7-9 to TRBJ2-7, with 8 bases lining up with TRBD1. Sequenced input: PBMCs. CDR3 sequence reads: CASSPAGTGFYEQYF. CDR3 nucleotides: TGTGCCAGCAGCCCCGCCGGGACAGGATTCTACGAGCAGTACTTC.